One sample yielded the 17 T cell receptor beta chains listed below, sequenced in a study of PD-L1 blockade in urothelial cancer. Time point indicated: pretreatment peripheral blood. Clones were sequenced by immunoSEQ multiplex PCR, and TCRdb holds only the in-frame ones, with some missing. The top ten clones hold less than 20% of a sample with 35,000 or so clones, over 75% of them seen once. The sample here was PBMCs, taken around atezolizumab (anti-PD-L1) treatment. These receptors all come from a man between 60 and 70 years old with urothelial cancer.

The chain couples TRBV7-9 to TRBJ2-6; D ambiguous. Trimming removed 2 bases from V and 4 bases from J, with 9 bases in between. The germline V gene encodes CDR1 SEHNR and CDR2 FQNEAQ (reference sequence). The CDR3 has 15 residues. This chain's CDR3 is CASSLQVGGANVLTF. CDR3 sequence (DNA): TGTGCCAGCAGCTTACAGGTTGGAGGGGCCAACGTCCTGACTTTC.

This sequence joins TRBV7-8 and TRBJ2-7, with 11 bases that match TRBD2. Per germline, CDR1 SGHVS and CDR2 FQNEAQ. Losses at the gene ends were 2 bases for V and 0 bases for J; bases not matched to a gene: 9. The CDR3 length is 18 residues. The CDR3 coding sequence is TGTGCCAGCAGCTTACCTATACTAGCGGGAGAACTCTCCTACGAGCAGTACTTC. As protein: CASSLPILAGELSYEQYF.

The chain joins TRBV7-9 to TRBJ2-1, with D perhaps TRBD1 (6 bases). V was trimmed by 4 bases and J by 4 bases, leaving 14 bases between them. Germline CDR1 reads SEHNR; CDR2 reads FQNEAQ (reference sequence). The CDR3 has 15 residues. The CDR3 DNA sequence: TGTGCCAGCAGCTCGACACAGGGCGCGTACAATGAGCAGTTCTTC. This translates into CASSSTQGAYNEQFF.

The chain employs TRBV5-4 and TRBJ2-1; 10 bases agree with TRBD1. The CDR3 contains 16 residues. CDR1 and CDR2 from the germline V gene are SGHNT and YYREEE (reference sequence). V trimming: 3 bases; J trimming: 1 base; junction bases outside the gene matches: 4. The CDR3 DNA follows: TGTGCCAGCAGCTCTAGGACAGGGGGTTCCTACAATGAGCAGTTCTTC. It is translated as CASSSRTGGSYNEQFF.

This clone was seen many times. The V gene is TRBV7-9, the J gene TRBJ2-3; 9 bases fit TRBD1. Germline V gene data show CDR1 as SEHNR and CDR2 as FQNEAQ (reference sequence). The junction had 8 bases not matched to a gene; V was cut back by 3 bases and J by 4 bases. This CDR3 is built from 16 residues. CDR3: CASSLVGQGPADTQYF. CDR3 DNA: TGTGCCAGCAGCTTGGTGGGACAGGGCCCTGCAGATACGCAGTATTTT.

The chain recombines TRBV30 with TRBJ1-5; D ambiguous. The germline V gene has CDR1 GTSNPN and CDR2 SVGIG (reference sequence). The V end was cut by 4 bases, the J end by 0 bases, with 10 bases between. This CDR3 has 14 amino acids. CDR3 sequence (DNA): TGTGCCTGGACGAGGCGCAATAGCAATCAGCCCCAGCATTTT. Amino acid sequence: CAWTRRNSNQPQHF.

This clone was counted a single time. This rearrangement joins TRBV7-9 to TRBJ1-2; D is perhaps TRBD1 (5 bases). Germline CDR1 and CDR2: SEHNR and FQNEAQ (reference sequence). The CDR3 loop spans 14 amino acids. V lost 5 bases, J lost 4 bases, and 14 bases lay in between. The CDR3 protein is CASSGGGASYGYTF. CDR3 in DNA: TGTGCCAGCAGCGGAGGAGGGGCGAGCTATGGCTACACCTTC.

The DNA for the CDR3 is TGTGCCAGTAGTATACTACAGGGGACGGCCAAAAACATTCAGTACTTC. This encodes CASSILQGTAKNIQYF. The chain recombines TRBV19 with TRBJ2-4; 7 positions match TRBD1. V was pared by 2 bases and J by 1 base, with 5 bases of the junction left unmatched. CDR1 is LNHDA and CDR2 is SQIVND in the germline V gene (reference sequence). The CDR3 has 16 residues.

V is TRBV4-1 and J is TRBJ2-7, with 10 positions matching TRBD2. CDR1 and CDR2 from the germline V gene are MGHRA and YSYEKL. J was trimmed by 3 bases and V by 0 bases; bases with no gene match: 8. The CDR3 is 17 amino acids. The CDR3: CASSQELAGGRIYEQYF. For the CDR3, the DNA is TGCGCCAGCAGCCAAGAATTAGCGGGAGGAAGGATCTACGAGCAGTACTTC.

The chain links TRBV9 to TRBJ2-7, with D perhaps matching TRBD1 (5 bases). Trimming stripped 0 bases from V and 5 bases from J, with 12 bases between. This CDR3 has 14 residues. Germline loops: CDR1 SGDLS, CDR2 YYNGEE. CDR3 amino acids: CASSVDVRVHEQYF. CDR3 bases: TGTGCCAGCAGCGTAGACGTCAGGGTACACGAGCAGTACTTC.

The chain carries TRBV4-2 and TRBJ2-7; TRBD2 matches at 8 bases. J gave up 3 bases and V 7 bases, and 11 bases lay outside the gene matches. CDR3 size: 15 residues. Germline V gives CDR1 LGHNA, CDR2 YNFKEQ. The CDR3 sequence is CASTPNTAGDYEQYF. In DNA form, the CDR3 reads TGTGCCAGCACCCCCAATACAGCGGGGGACTACGAGCAGTACTTC.

The chain uses TRBV27 and TRBJ2-7, with D tentatively TRBD1 (5 bases). Per the germline V gene, CDR1 is MNHEY and CDR2 is SMNVEV (reference sequence). There are 17 residues in the CDR3. Trimming took off 5 bases at V and 0 bases at J, with 20 bases between the two ends. CDR3 loop: CASSTTQQARSSYEQYF. In DNA form, the CDR3 reads TGTGCCAGCAGTACAACTCAACAGGCAAGGAGCTCCTACGAGCAGTACTTC.

V usage is TRBV10-3 and J usage is TRBJ2-7; 11 bases agree with TRBD2. This CDR3 is 14 amino acids long. CDR1 and CDR2 (germline): ENHRY, SYGVKD. V was clipped by 6 bases and J by 2 bases; unmatched bases: 3. Here the CDR3 reads CAISGLAGTYEQYF. The CDR3, as DNA: TGTGCCATCAGCGGACTAGCGGGCACCTACGAGCAGTACTTC.

J is TRBJ1-1 and V is TRBV6-6; 7 bases align to TRBD1. V was pared by 6 bases and J by 6 bases, with 4 bases of the junction left unmatched. Germline V gene sequence: CDR1 MNHNY, CDR2 SVGAGI (reference sequence). The CDR3 contains 12 residues. The DNA for the CDR3 is TGTGCCAGCAGAATAGACAGGGCTGAAGCTTTCTTT. It is translated as CASRIDRAEAFF.

The rearrangement uses TRBV5-4 and TRBJ2-7, with 16 bases fitting TRBD2. V dropped 4 bases and J dropped 11; count of bases not matched to a gene: 12. This CDR3 spans 16 amino acids. Looked up from germline, CDR1 is SGHNT and CDR2 is YYREEE (reference sequence). The CDR3 spells CASSPAGTSGRALEYF. The CDR3 DNA reads as TGTGCCAGCAGCCCCGCCGGGACTAGCGGGAGGGCCCTAGAGTACTTC.

This clone has just one count. A single base separates this from a much larger clone, so it may be a read error. The chain joins TRBV6-5 to TRBJ1-2; 7 nucleotides agree with TRBD1. Germline V lookup: CDR1 MNHEY, CDR2 SVGAGI. CDR3 length: 14 residues. The CDR3 spells CAGSYTDRRGGYTF. CDR3 in DNA: TGTGCCGGCAGTTACACGGACAGGCGGGGTGGCTACACCTTC.

V and J are TRBV7-9 and TRBJ2-7; TRBD2 is a possible D gene (5 bases). Germline V lookup: CDR1 SEHNR, CDR2 FQNEAQ (reference sequence). V lost 5 bases to trimming and J lost 6 bases, with 11 bases between them. The CDR3 spans 12 residues. The DNA of the CDR3 is TGTGCCAGCAGCGCGGGCATGGGCGAGCAGTACTTC. It codes for CASSAGMGEQYF.